This TCR beta chain was identified during a study of blood T cell dynamics during melanoma immunotherapy (dated by TCRdb to 2018 to 2021). The study in broad terms: All patients had metastatic melanoma and were given first-line pembrolizumab or nivolumab plus ipilimumab as standard of care in the United Kingdom. Peripheral T cell receptor repertoires of metastatic melanoma patients were profiled before and after one cycle of checkpoint inhibitor therapy to find early correlates of response. The training cohort consisted of consecutive patients, while an additional independent group of patients from the same centre was pooled to form an external validation set. Broad study findings and their caveats: The study was unable to establish whether the T cell clones driving the repertoire changes were melanoma-specific or instead reflected general immune activation. The relatively small sample size was acknowledged as a potential limitation on generalization of the results. Patients who later achieved disease control showed a bifurcated PBMC repertoire reorganization at W3, with increased clonality or increased diversity, unlike progressors.

On this clone: Its antigen has not been determined. Base quality data are lacking; no much larger clone is found one base away.

Every bulk PBMC sample had a fixed 350 ng of DNA loaded. The immunoSEQ TCRb Assay kit was used according to manufacturer instructions to amplify TCR beta CDR3 sequences from genomic DNA. The KAPA Library Quantification Kit for Illumina platforms was used to quantify the pooled libraries by qPCR. Sequencing of the pooled libraries was done on an Illumina NextSeq 500, with clustering at about 0.55-1.2 pM. The paper's processing steps were these. TCR data were analyzed using immunoSEQ ANALYZER and the R LymphoSeq package. A rearrangement efficiency score was calculated as productive divided by the sum of productive and non-productive CDR3 sequences. Clonality was measured with the Gini coefficient and diversity with the Renyi index at alpha=1, and both measures were compared pairwise between timepoints within each patient. Clonal relatedness, based on an edit distance of 3, and repertoire similarity, based on the Bhattacharyya coefficient, were both computed in LymphoSeq. To classify response, a linear discriminant analysis based on week-3 changes in clonality and diversity was built using the R MASS and caret packages. The immuneACCESS repertoire file appears here via TCRdb, limited to in-frame rearrangements. These files lack a portion of the clones; in checked studies, under half of the deficit traces to unresolved V genes, and the cause of the others is not known. V and J calls plus clone size are reproduced from that table; the DNA served to infer D and trimming. The table for this sample lists around 10,000 clones; 80% of them were counted only once. Jointly, the top ten make up around 24% of the sample.

According to the study, the label for this sample's time point signals: week 3, after first cycle of checkpoint inhibitor. Blood was sampled before treatment (T0) and at week 3 (W3), after the first cycle of checkpoint blockade. Except for a couple of patients with rapid clinical progression, response was assessed 12 weeks after the first infusion by RECIST 1.1; disease control meant complete response, partial response or stable disease. Any patient who had received prior systemic cancer treatment, was on concomitant immunosuppressant therapy or had synchronous other active malignancies was excluded. Bulk PBMC and plasma cell-free DNA were both sequenced for TCR beta so that circulating cells and T cell turnover could be tracked. PBMC were isolated from blood with Lymphoprep and SepMate tubes, followed by red cell lysis. QIAamp DNA Blood Mini kits were used to extract DNA from PBMC and from sorted T cell subsets.

Sequenced here: blood, sampled from a patient treated with checkpoint blockade. The source of this sequence is a human donor with melanoma.

The DNA is as follows: TGTGCCAGCAGCCAAGGGGACTTGGACGTAAAACTGTTTTTT. Its protein is CASSQGDLDVKLFF. The sequence links TRBV4-2 to TRBJ1-4; the D segment could be TRBD1, given 5 matching bases. CDR1 and CDR2 are read off the germline V gene as LGHNA and YNFKEQ. The trim is 1 base for V and 10 bases for J, with a gap of 13 bases between the germline ends. There are 14 amino acids in the CDR3, from cysteine to phenylalanine inclusive. The sequence is cut down to CDR3 DNA, 42 bases in frame from base 1.